The 13 T cell receptor beta chains presented below share a single source sample, sequenced in a study of shared clonotypes between healthy human individuals. Some clones are missing from TCRdb's copy, which holds only in-frame ones; the method was immunoSEQ multiplex PCR. The sample has over 1.4 million clones, roughly 97% seen once; the top ten hold approximately 1.1%. Specimen: naive CD4+ T cells sorted from blood. Subset in this sample: CD45RA+ positively selected. All receptors derive from a man aged 25-40 years in good health.

This chain links TRBV2 with TRBJ1-5; unclear D gene. Trimming left V 5 bases short and J 7 bases short, with 15 bases between. Germline CDR1 is SNHLY and CDR2 is FYNNEI. This CDR3 region has 14 residues. The CDR3 region is CASSPDWRGQPQHF. The CDR3 nucleotides are TGTGCCAGCAGTCCAGATTGGAGAGGACAGCCCCAGCATTTT.

The rearrangement uses TRBV28 and TRBJ1-5, with D possibly matching TRBD1 (6 bases). Germline CDR1 and CDR2: MDHEN and SYDVKM. V was pared by 3 bases and J by 1 base, with 19 bases between. This CDR3 contains 18 residues. CDR3 residues: CASSFRRGGGGSNQPQHF. CDR3 coding DNA: TGTGCCAGCAGTTTCCGCAGGGGTGGGGGAGGAAGCAATCAGCCCCAGCATTTT.

The CDR3 here is CASSGRTSGSGEQYF. The CDR3 DNA reads TGTGCCAGCAGCGGGCGGACTAGCGGGAGCGGCGAGCAGTACTTC. The chain combines TRBV11-3 with TRBJ2-7, with TRBD2 identical over 13 bases. V lost 5 bases, J lost 6 bases, and 7 bases stayed unmatched. The CDR3 has 15 residues. Germline CDR1 SGHNT, CDR2 YENEEA.

In this sample, this clone turned up once. The V gene is TRBV6-5, the J gene TRBJ2-7; unclear D gene. V was cut by 0 bases and J by 0 bases, with 9 bases left in between. This CDR3 spans 15 amino acids. Germline loops: CDR1 MNHEY, CDR2 SVGAGI. The CDR3 region has the DNA TGTGCCAGCAGTTACTCCGAGACATACTCCTACGAGCAGTACTTC. This translates into CASSYSETYSYEQYF.

The chain recombines TRBV6-7 with TRBJ2-5; D is uncertain. TRBV6-7 is sorted into the ORF group, with uncertain function. Deletions cut 0 bases from V and 5 bases from J, with 10 bases between. The CDR3 length is 14 residues. As DNA, the CDR3 is TGTGCCAGCAGTTACTCGATTAGCCTGGAGACCCAGTACTTC. Protein product: CASSYSISLETQYF.

Notes on this clone: Germline and junction disagree at one end, which may indicate a read error. This rearrangement joins TRBV19 to TRBJ1-1; a weak D match, TRBD1 (5 bases). The germline V gene encodes CDR1 LNHDA and CDR2 SQIVND (reference sequence). The CDR3 has 12 amino acids. The CDR3 coding sequence is TGTGCCAGCAGTATTGACAGAAGTGAAGCTTTCTTT. It translates to CASSIDRSEAFF.

This chain links TRBV2 with TRBJ2-7, with D possibly matching TRBD2 (5 bases). This CDR3 has 14 amino acids. V lost 5 bases and J lost 3, with 14 bases in between. Germline CDR1 is SNHLY and CDR2 is FYNNEI. This chain's CDR3 is CASSHERHSYEQYF. For the CDR3, the DNA is TGTGCCAGCAGTCACGAGCGGCATAGCTACGAGCAGTACTTC.

This sequence joins TRBV6-4 and TRBJ2-3, with TRBD2 identical over 9 bases. J gave up 6 bases and V 4 bases, and 8 bases lay outside the gene matches. Per the germline V gene, CDR1 is MRHNA and CDR2 is SNTAGT. The CDR3 contains 15 residues. The CDR3 nucleotides are TGTGCCAGCAGTGTAGAAGCGGGAGGTCCTGATACGCAGTATTTT. Translated, it gives CASSVEAGGPDTQYF.

The chain uses TRBV7-9 and TRBJ1-1; no clear D gene. Trimming shortened V by 3 bases and J by 5 bases, and 13 bases separated the two germline ends. Germline-derived CDR1 and CDR2 are SEHNR and FQNEAQ (reference sequence). CDR3 size: 14 residues. The CDR3: CASSFTGDTTEAFF. The CDR3 region has the DNA TGTGCCAGCAGCTTTACGGGAGATACGACTGAAGCTTTCTTT.

This chain joins TRBV7-3 and TRBJ2-7; 7 bases map to TRBD2. Germline V gene lookup returns CDR1 SGHTA and CDR2 FQGTGA. V gave up 2 bases and J gave up 2 bases; unmatched junction bases: 3. This CDR3 comprises 14 residues. CDR3 sequence reads: CASSLSSGPYEQYF. DNA of the CDR3: TGTGCCAGCAGCTTATCTAGCGGTCCCTACGAGCAGTACTTC.

V and J are TRBV18 and TRBJ2-4; 10 positions match TRBD1. This CDR3 contains 14 residues. Germline loops: CDR1 KGHSH, CDR2 LQKENI. With V trimmed by 4 bases and J by 7 bases, 4 bases remained unmatched. CDR3 amino acids: CASSQTGGGNIQYF. The DNA of the CDR3 is TGTGCCAGCTCACAGACAGGGGGCGGTAACATTCAGTACTTC. Full variable domain (missing parts from reference TRBV18 and TRBJ2-4): NAGVMQNPRHLVRRRGQEARLRCSPMKGHSHVYWYRQLPEEGLKFMVYLQKENIIDESGMPKERFSAEFPKEGPSILRIQQVVRGDSAAYFCASSQTGGGNIQYFGAGTRLSVL.

This clone has only one observation. The chain has TRBV7-8 and TRBJ2-1, with 8 nucleotides matching TRBD1. Germline loops: CDR1 SGHVS, CDR2 FQNEAQ. V dropped 5 bases and J dropped 3; count of bases not matched to a gene: 3. The CDR3 contains 14 residues. CDR3 coding DNA: TGTGCCAGCAGCATAACAGGGGGCTACAATGAGCAGTTCTTC. Translation: CASSITGGYNEQFF.

The CDR3 DNA sequence: TGTGCCAGCAGCTTACTTTGGACACCCGTCTACACCTTC. Translated: CASSLLWTPVYTF. The chain is built from TRBV7-2 and TRBJ1-2, with TRBD1 as a possible D gene (5 bases). Germline CDR1 and CDR2: SGHTA and FQGNSA. The CDR3 totals 13 residues. Trimming pared 2 bases from V and 10 bases from J, leaving 14 bases between. Full variable domain (outside the CDR3, taken from reference TRBV7-2 and TRBJ1-2): GAGVSQSPSNKVTEKGKDVELRCDPISGHTALYWYRQSLGQGLEFLIYFQGNSAPDKSGLPSDRFSAERTGGSVSTLTIQRTQQEDSAVYLCASSLLWTPVYTFGSGTRLTVV.